The 20 T cell receptor beta chains given below trace back to one sample, sequenced in a study of graft-versus-host responses after intestinal transplantation. Method: immunoSEQ multiplex PCR; TCRdb's copy keeps in-frame clones and lacks some. This table has roughly 81,000 clones, roughly 85% appearing once. Their antigens remain unidentified. The sample consisted of unstimulated CD4+ T cells sorted from spleen or lymph node cells, taken before intestinal transplant. The receptors derive from a human donor who received an intestinal transplant.

On this clone itself: Other DNA sequences from this sample encode an identical CDR3 as well. The genes are TRBV18 and TRBJ2-7; TRBD2 aligns across 8 bases. The CDR3 sequence is 14 residues long. Germline V gene lookup returns CDR1 KGHSH and CDR2 LQKENI. The trim removed 3 bases at V and 0 bases at J, leaving 1 base unmatched. CDR3 in amino acids: CASSPGLVSYEQYF. The CDR3 DNA reads as TGTGCCAGCTCACCGGGACTAGTCTCCTACGAGCAGTACTTC.

The genes are TRBV5-4 and TRBJ1-4, with TRBD1 as a possible D gene (5 bases). CDR3 length equals 14 residues. V was trimmed by 2 bases and J by 8 bases, leaving 13 bases between them. Germline assignment: CDR1 SGHNT and CDR2 YYREEE (reference sequence). CDR3 amino acids: CASSFDREGEKLFF. CDR3 in DNA: TGTGCCAGCAGCTTTGACAGAGAAGGGGAAAAACTGTTTTTT. Variable domain in full (rest from reference TRBV5-4 and TRBJ1-4): ETGVTQSPTHLIKTRGQQVTLRCSSQSGHNTVSWYQQALGQGPQFIFQYYREEENGRGNFPPRFSGLQFPNYSSELNVNALELDDSALYLCASSFDREGEKLFFGSGTQLSVL.

V and J are TRBV21-1 and TRBJ1-6; the table names TRBD1, a call not compared with the DNA. TRBV21-1 is a pseudogene. CDR3 size: 16 residues. CDR3 in amino acids: CASSKAAQGNNSPLHF. The CDR3 bases are TGTGCCAGCAGCAAAGCGGCACAGGGAAATAATTCACCCCTCCACTTT.

The J gene is TRBJ2-1, the V gene TRBV10-1; D perhaps matches TRBD2 (5 bases). This CDR3 is built from 15 residues. Trimming left V 1 base short and J 5 bases short, with 12 bases between. In germline, CDR1 is WNHNN, CDR2 SYGVQD (reference sequence). The CDR3 DNA is TGCGCCAGCAGTGAGTTCATGGCGGGTAACAATGAGCAGTTCTTC. Translated: CASSEFMAGNNEQFF.

This clone came up once. The chain carries TRBV28 and TRBJ1-3; TRBD1 might be the D (5 bases). With 3 bases removed from V and 0 bases from J, the gap between germline ends came to 9 bases. Germline-derived CDR1 and CDR2 are MDHEN and SYDVKM. The CDR3 contains 15 residues. The CDR3 nucleotides read TGTGCCAGCAGTTTGGGGCGTACCTCTGGAAACACCATATATTTT. The encoded protein is CASSLGRTSGNTIYF.

The chain joins TRBV6-5 to TRBJ1-1; D not resolved. The length of the CDR3 is 11 residues. Germline V gives CDR1 MNHEY, CDR2 SVGAGI. Trimming took 4 bases from V and 5 from J, leaving 5 bases between them. The CDR3 DNA sequence: TGTGCCAGCAGTTCGGGTACTGAAGCTTTCTTT. The encoded protein is CASSSGTEAFF.

This clone was seen at least ten times. The V and J genes are TRBV6-5 and TRBJ1-5; tentatively, D is TRBD1 (5 bases). CDR3 length equals 15 residues. Germline assignment: CDR1 MNHEY and CDR2 SVGAGI. Deletions cut 7 bases from V and 0 bases from J, with 13 bases between. CDR3 amino acids: CASTRTPYSNQPQHF. CDR3 nucleotides: TGTGCCAGCACCAGGACACCTTATAGCAATCAGCCCCAGCATTTT.

In the case of this clone: Different DNA sequences within this sample yield the same CDR3. The chain carries TRBV19 and TRBJ1-5; TRBD1 is a possible D gene (5 bases). Trimming left V 2 bases short and J 1 base short, with 6 bases between. Germline values: CDR1 LNHDA, CDR2 SQIVND (reference sequence). The CDR3 is 14 amino acids. CDR3: CASSITGSNQPQHF. The CDR3 DNA is TGTGCCAGTAGTATAACAGGAAGCAATCAGCCCCAGCATTTT.

The genes are TRBV28 and TRBJ2-5; 9 positions agree with TRBD2. The J segment lost 5 bases and the V segment lost 6 bases, leaving 10 bases of the junction unmatched. Germline assignment: CDR1 MDHEN and CDR2 SYDVKM. The CDR3 is 15 residues long. In nucleotides, the CDR3 is TGTGCCAGCAGCCGCGGGGGGGAAGGCCTGGAGACCCAGTACTTC. Its protein is CASSRGGEGLETQYF. Together with reference TRBV28 and TRBJ2-5, the CDR3 gives the full variable domain: DVKVTQSSRYLVKRTGEKVFLECVQDMDHENMFWYRQDPGLGLRLIYFSYDVKMKEKGDIPEGYSVSREKKERFSLILESASTNQTSMYLCASSRGGEGLETQYFGPGTRLLVL.

V gene TRBV5-4 combines with J gene TRBJ1-2, with D possibly matching TRBD1 (6 bases). The CDR3 has 13 amino acids. The V and J ends lost 4 bases and 8 bases respectively, with 15 bases between them. Germline CDR1 and CDR2: SGHNT and YYREEE (reference sequence). CDR3 nucleotide sequence: TGTGCCAGCAGCAGGGCGGACAGTTTCGGCTACACCTTC. It is translated as CASSRADSFGYTF.

The V call is TRBV7-9, the J call TRBJ2-7, with D possibly matching TRBD1 (5 bases). Germline V CDR1 and CDR2: SEHNR, FQNEAQ (reference sequence). V lost 2 bases, J lost 0 bases, and 8 bases lay in between. This CDR3 comprises 14 residues. The CDR3 sequence is CASSLFDSSYEQYF. CDR3 DNA sequence: TGTGCCAGCAGCTTATTTGACAGCTCCTACGAGCAGTACTTC.

V and J are TRBV11-1 and TRBJ2-5; 7 nucleotides match TRBD2. This CDR3 spans 13 amino acids. CDR1 is SGHAT and CDR2 is FQDESV in the germline V gene (reference sequence). The J segment lost 7 bases and the V segment lost 4 bases, leaving 6 bases of the junction unmatched. The chain's CDR3 is CASSSRTSGTQYF. The CDR3 DNA sequence: TGTGCCAGCAGCTCTCGGACTAGTGGGACCCAGTACTTC.

V usage is TRBV11-3 and J usage is TRBJ2-7; TRBD2 aligns across 14 bases. CDR1 is SGHNT, CDR2 YENEEA, per germline. The V gene end was trimmed by 4 bases and the J gene end by 6 bases; junction bases not matched to a gene: 5. The CDR3 is 15 residues long. CDR3 coding DNA: TGTGCCAGCAGCTCGGGACTAGCGGGAGCTGGCGAGCAGTACTTC. This gives the protein CASSSGLAGAGEQYF.

V is TRBV19 and J is TRBJ1-1; D might be TRBD1 (6 bases). V lost 3 bases and J 0 bases, leaving 11 bases between the germline ends. Germline CDR1 LNHDA, CDR2 SQIVND (reference sequence). The CDR3 sequence is 15 residues long. CDR3 protein: CASSIRGGLNTEAFF. In DNA, the CDR3 is TGTGCCAGTAGTATCAGGGGCGGTTTGAACACTGAAGCTTTCTTT.

The V and J genes are TRBV7-2 and TRBJ2-7, with 8 bases identical to TRBD2. The CDR3 sequence is 14 residues long. After removal of 3 bases from V and 3 bases from J, the junction contained 4 bases not matched to a gene. Germline V gene sequence: CDR1 SGHTA, CDR2 FQGNSA. The CDR3 here is CASSFSGGGYEQYF. In nucleotides, the CDR3 is TGTGCCAGCAGCTTCAGCGGGGGCGGCTACGAGCAGTACTTC.

This rearrangement joins TRBV5-4 to TRBJ2-7, with 11 positions matching TRBD2. CDR3 length: 16 amino acids. The germline gives CDR1 SGHNT, CDR2 YYREEE (reference sequence). V lost 4 bases to trimming and J lost 0 bases; unmatched junction nucleotides: 6. CDR3 residues: CASSAGTSGFSYEQYF. DNA of the CDR3: TGTGCCAGCAGCGCCGGGACTAGCGGTTTCTCCTACGAGCAGTACTTC.

This clone was seen a handful of times. The genes are TRBV5-1 and TRBJ2-2; D uncertain. In germline, CDR1 is SGHRS, CDR2 YFSETQ. The CDR3 contains 15 residues. Deletions cut 4 bases from V and 5 bases from J, with 15 bases between. CDR3 DNA sequence: TGCGCCAGCAGCCCTCAGGTCGAAATAACCGGGGAGCTGTTTTTT. Amino acid sequence: CASSPQVEITGELFF.

The CDR3 nucleotides are TGTGCCAGCAGCTTAGCAGGGGGGAGTTTAGGCTCTGGGGCCAACGTCCTGACTTTC. Its protein is CASSLAGGSLGSGANVLTF. The J gene is TRBJ2-6, the V gene TRBV11-2, with D perhaps TRBD1 (7 bases). With 1 base removed from V and 0 bases from J, the gap between germline ends came to 16 bases. This CDR3 contains 19 residues. Germline CDR1 SGHAT, CDR2 FQNNGV.

The chain is built from TRBV27 and TRBJ1-4; the D gene is possibly TRBD1 (6 bases). The CDR3 covers 16 residues. The germline V and J ends were trimmed by 5 bases and 6 bases, with 19 bases remaining between them. Germline-derived CDR1 and CDR2 are MNHEY and SMNVEV (reference sequence). In nucleotides, the CDR3 is TGTGCCAGCAGTAGGCAGGGGCCAAGAGGGTATGAAAAACTGTTTTTT. This gives the protein CASSRQGPRGYEKLFF. Together with reference TRBV27 and TRBJ1-4, the CDR3 gives the full variable domain: EAQVTQNPRYLITVTGKKLTVTCSQNMNHEYMSWYRQDPGLGLRQIYYSMNVEVTDKGDVPEGYKVSRKEKRNFPLILESPSPNQTSLYFCASSRQGPRGYEKLFFGSGTQLSVL.

This sequence joins TRBV6-5 and TRBJ1-2; a possible D gene is TRBD1 (6 bases). V was cut by 1 base and J by 0 bases, with 12 bases left in between. Germline values: CDR1 MNHEY, CDR2 SVGAGI. The CDR3 totals 16 residues. The CDR3 sequence: CASSYFTGPANYGYTF. DNA of the CDR3: TGTGCCAGCAGTTACTTTACAGGGCCAGCTAACTATGGCTACACCTTC.